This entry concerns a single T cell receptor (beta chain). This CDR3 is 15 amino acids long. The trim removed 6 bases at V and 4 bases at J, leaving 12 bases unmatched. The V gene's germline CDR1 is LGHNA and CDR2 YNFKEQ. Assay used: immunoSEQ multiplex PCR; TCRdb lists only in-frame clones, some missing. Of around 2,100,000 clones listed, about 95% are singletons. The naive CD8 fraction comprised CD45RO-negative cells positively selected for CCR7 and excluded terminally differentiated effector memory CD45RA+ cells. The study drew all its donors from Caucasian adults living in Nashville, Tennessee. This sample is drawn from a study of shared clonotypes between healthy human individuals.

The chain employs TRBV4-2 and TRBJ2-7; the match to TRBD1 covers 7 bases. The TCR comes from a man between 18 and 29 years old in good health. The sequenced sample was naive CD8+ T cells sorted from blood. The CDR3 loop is CASSNRGDSDYEQYF. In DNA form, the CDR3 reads TGTGCCAGCAGTAACAGGGGAGATTCCGATTACGAGCAGTACTTC.